This T cell receptor (beta chain) was recorded in a study of blood T cell repertoires in COVID-19. Study-wide background: From T cells, B-cell-depleted T cells, or PBMCs came the material, which was cDNA or gDNA.

Study processing details: Estimates of nucleated cell counts were drawn from the amplification of reference gene primers. The repertoire was sequenced with immunoSEQ multiplex PCR; TCRdb's copy has only in-frame clones and lacks some. V, J and clone size reflect that table, while D and trimming were determined from the DNA. The sample carries more than 150,000 clones, about four fifths recorded once. The CDR3 consists of 13 residues. With V trimmed by 5 bases and J by 4 bases, 5 bases remained unmatched. The germline CDR1 and CDR2 sequences are SEHNR and FQNEAQ (reference sequence). Sequencing input: peripheral blood. The rearrangement joins TRBV7-9 to TRBJ2-7, with 7 nucleotides matching TRBD1. The receptor's source is a human donor in a cohort sampled during active COVID-19. The CDR3 spells CASSPRQGYEQYF. CDR3 coding DNA: TGTGCCAGCAGCCCCCGACAGGGTTACGAGCAGTACTTC.